This T cell receptor beta chain was documented in a study of T-cell memory formation after mild COVID-19. Study in general: There were largely donor-specific TCR clusters.

5'RACE with constant-segment primers yielded barcoded, UMI-tagged TCR alpha and TCR beta cDNA libraries. TCRdb analysed the 5' RACE reads with MiXCR anew, one entry per CDR3 protein. In the table there are 200,000 or so distinct CDR3 sequences, around 8.8% of which are singletons. V was cut by 0 bases and J by 4 bases, with 12 bases left in between. Germline lookup yields CDR1 MNHNY and CDR2 SVGAGI (reference sequence). The CDR3 is made up of 15 amino acids. The chain couples TRBV6-6 to TRBJ1-1, with D perhaps matching TRBD1 (5 bases). This clonotype was sampled from a man between 18 and 29 years old who had mild COVID-19 (a few samples of this study predate the infection). Cell type and time point are not known. The material sequenced was PBMCs or a T cell subset sorted from them (not recorded which). The CDR3 here is CASSYSRQSITEAFF. CDR3 DNA sequence: TGTGCCAGCAGTTACTCGCGACAGAGCATCACTGAAGCTTTCTTT.